This passage covers 16 T cell receptor beta chains from one sample sequenced in a study of glioma-infiltrating T cells after dendritic cell vaccination. Produced via immunoSEQ multiplex PCR; TCRdb's table is partial and in-frame only. The repertoire holds about 30,000 clones, with 85% to 95% as singletons. The specimen was blood, collected before dendritic cell vaccination. Source of these receptors: a human donor with glioblastoma.

The rearrangement uses TRBV5-1 and TRBJ2-7; D is possibly TRBD1 (6 bases). Germline CDR1 reads SGHRS; CDR2 reads YFSETQ. The CDR3 contains 13 residues. The germline V and J ends were trimmed by 0 bases and 4 bases, with 8 bases remaining between them. CDR3 nucleotides: TGCGCCAGCAGCTTGGCAGGGGAGTACGAGCAGTACTTC. Amino acid sequence: CASSLAGEYEQYF.

The chain is built from TRBV5-4 and TRBJ1-2, with a weak D call TRBD1 (5 bases). V was pared by 6 bases and J by 9 bases, with 18 bases between. The CDR3 has 13 amino acids. The V gene's germline CDR1 is SGHNT and CDR2 YYREEE (reference sequence). CDR3 in DNA: TGTGCCAGCACCGTTGTGGAACAGGCTCGCTACACCTTC. Its translation is CASTVVEQARYTF.

The gene calls are TRBV27 and TRBJ2-7, with 7 bases aligning to TRBD1. This CDR3 region has 15 residues. Unmatched junction bases numbered 6, after V lost 1 base and J lost 3 bases. CDR1 is MNHEY, CDR2 SMNVEV, per germline (reference sequence). In nucleotides, the CDR3 is TGTGCCAGCAGTTTATTGGGCAGGGGGTTCTACGAGCAGTACTTC. It translates to CASSLLGRGFYEQYF.

The rearrangement uses TRBV7-8 and TRBJ2-5; 10 positions match TRBD1. The CDR3 runs 16 residues. The trim removed 5 bases at V and 4 bases at J, leaving 10 bases unmatched. Per the germline V gene, CDR1 is SGHVS and CDR2 is FQNEAQ. CDR3 bases: TGTGCCAGCAGCCGGGACAGGGGAGGCATCAGAGAGACCCAGTACTTC. Translated, it gives CASSRDRGGIRETQYF.

This sequence joins TRBV5-4 and TRBJ2-2; the D gene is possibly TRBD1 (6 bases). This CDR3 is 16 amino acids long. The germline V gene has CDR1 SGHNT and CDR2 YYREEE (reference sequence). Trimming took 6 bases from V and 2 from J, leaving 17 bases between them. DNA for the CDR3: TGTGCCAGCACCCGGGGAATAGGGGGAAACACCGGGGAGCTGTTTTTT. Protein sequence: CASTRGIGGNTGELFF.

The chain employs TRBV27 and TRBJ2-7, with 9 bases aligning to TRBD1. This CDR3 region has 14 residues. Losses at the gene ends were 7 bases for V and 2 bases for J; bases not matched to a gene: 6. Germline CDR1 MNHEY, CDR2 SMNVEV (reference sequence). This CDR3 reads CASKQGATAYEQYF. Written as DNA, the CDR3 is TGTGCCAGCAAACAGGGGGCAACGGCCTACGAGCAGTACTTC.

The chain employs TRBV9 and TRBJ2-3; 9 bases line up with TRBD1. The V and J ends lost 3 bases and 7 bases, in that order; junction bases with no gene match: 6. In germline, CDR1 is SGDLS, CDR2 YYNGEE. This CDR3 comprises 14 residues. CDR3 bases: TGTGCCAGCAGCGGGGACAGGGAAGGGAATACGCAGTATTTT. Translated: CASSGDREGNTQYF.

This clone was detected once. The V gene is TRBV5-6, the J gene TRBJ1-2, with 10 bases aligning to TRBD1. V dropped 4 bases and J dropped 7; count of bases not matched to a gene: 13. CDR1 and CDR2 (germline): SGHDT, YYEEEE. This CDR3 contains 16 residues. This chain's CDR3 is CASSIWTGGGMFGYTF. The DNA of the CDR3 is TGTGCCAGCAGCATTTGGACAGGGGGGGGGATGTTTGGCTACACCTTC.

The chain employs TRBV28 and TRBJ1-1; the match to TRBD1 covers 7 bases. Germline lookup yields CDR1 MDHEN and CDR2 SYDVKM. CDR3 size: 14 residues. With V trimmed by 6 bases and J by 8 bases, 12 bases remained unmatched. CDR3 bases: TGTGCCAGCAGAAAGATGGGACAGCTAATGGAAGCTTTCTTT. Encoded protein: CASRKMGQLMEAFF. Full variable domain (missing parts from reference TRBV28 and TRBJ1-1): DVKVTQSSRYLVKRTGEKVFLECVQDMDHENMFWYRQDPGLGLRLIYFSYDVKMKEKGDIPEGYSVSREKKERFSLILESASTNQTSMYLCASRKMGQLMEAFFGQGTRLTVV.

This rearrangement joins TRBV5-6 to TRBJ2-5, with TRBD2 as a possible D gene (6 bases). The V end was cut by 1 base, the J end by 2 bases, with 12 bases between. Germline V gives CDR1 SGHDT, CDR2 YYEEEE. The CDR3 is 15 amino acids. For the CDR3, the DNA is TGTGCCAGCAGCTTGTTTCTGGACTATCAAGAGACCCAGTACTTC. This gives the protein CASSLFLDYQETQYF.

The V and J genes are TRBV7-2 and TRBJ2-1, with 7 bases lining up with TRBD1. The CDR3 has 15 amino acids. CDR1 and CDR2 (germline): SGHTA, FQGNSA. V gave up 5 bases and J gave up 5 bases; unmatched junction bases: 9. CDR3 sequence reads: CASSRGGQVDNEQFF. As DNA, the CDR3 is TGTGCCAGCAGCCGCGGCGGACAGGTGGACAATGAGCAGTTCTTC.

This clone was detected only a few times. V is TRBV5-5 and J is TRBJ1-5; 7 bases map to TRBD1. J lost 5 bases, V lost 4 bases, and 9 bases had no gene match. CDR1 is SGHKS, CDR2 YYEKEE, per germline (reference sequence). The CDR3 spans 15 residues. In DNA form, the CDR3 reads TGTGCCAGCAGCGATGACAGGGCACGGGATCAGCCCCAGCATTTT. This gives the protein CASSDDRARDQPQHF.

The chain couples TRBV27 to TRBJ2-7; no reliable D call. The CDR3 runs to 15 residues. From germline, CDR1 is MNHEY and CDR2 SMNVEV (reference sequence). With 2 bases removed from V and 3 bases from J, the gap between germline ends came to 14 bases. The CDR3 nucleotides read TGTGCCAGCAGTTTACTGCCTCTCAGTTACTACGAGCAGTACTTC. Its translation is CASSLLPLSYYEQYF.

The chain links TRBV5-6 to TRBJ1-2; possible D gene TRBD1, 6 bases. This CDR3 region has 15 residues. Trimming took 1 base from V and 5 from J, leaving 15 bases between them. From germline, CDR1 is SGHDT and CDR2 YYEEEE. CDR3 DNA: TGTGCCAGCAGCTTGCCGACAGTGAGGGGGTATGGCTACACCTTC. Its protein product is CASSLPTVRGYGYTF.

The table lists this clone with a count of one. The gene calls are TRBV2 and TRBJ1-2; tentative D call: TRBD1 (6 bases). V lost 6 bases, J lost 0 bases, and 17 bases lay in between. The CDR3 spans 16 residues. Germline V lookup: CDR1 SNHLY, CDR2 FYNNEI. The CDR3 DNA reads TGTGCCAGCAGGAGCTTTGCAGGGGTAACTAACTATGGCTACACCTTC. Protein: CASRSFAGVTNYGYTF.

The chain combines TRBV18 with TRBJ2-5; TRBD2 matches 8 bases. V dropped 4 bases and J dropped 5; count of bases not matched to a gene: 3. The length of the CDR3 is 13 residues. The germline gives CDR1 KGHSH, CDR2 LQKENI. The CDR3 loop is CASSLQRGETQYF. The DNA of the CDR3 is TGTGCCAGCTCACTCCAGCGGGGGGAGACCCAGTACTTC. Together with reference TRBV18 and TRBJ2-5, the CDR3 gives the full variable domain: NAGVMQNPRHLVRRRGQEARLRCSPMKGHSHVYWYRQLPEEGLKFMVYLQKENIIDESGMPKERFSAEFPKEGPSILRIQQVVRGDSAAYFCASSLQRGETQYFGPGTRLLVL.